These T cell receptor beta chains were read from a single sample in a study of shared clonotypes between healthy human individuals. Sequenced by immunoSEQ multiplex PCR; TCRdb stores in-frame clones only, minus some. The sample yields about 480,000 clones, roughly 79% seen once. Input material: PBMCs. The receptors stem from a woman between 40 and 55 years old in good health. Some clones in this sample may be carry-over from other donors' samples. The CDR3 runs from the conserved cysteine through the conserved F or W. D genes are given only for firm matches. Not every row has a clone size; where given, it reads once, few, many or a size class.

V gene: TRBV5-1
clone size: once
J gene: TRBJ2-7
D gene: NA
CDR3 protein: CASSLVGSIVEQYF
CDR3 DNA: TGCGCCAGCAGCTTGGTGGGCTCTATTGTCGAGCAGTACTTC

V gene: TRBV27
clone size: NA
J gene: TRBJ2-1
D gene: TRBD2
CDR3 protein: CASSRPGLALYNEQFF
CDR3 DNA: TGTGCCAGCTCCCGACCCGGACTAGCTCTCTACAATGAGCAGTTCTTC

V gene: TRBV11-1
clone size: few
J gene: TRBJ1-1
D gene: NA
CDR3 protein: CASSYVNTEAFF
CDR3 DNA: TGTGCCAGCAGCTACGTGAACACTGAAGCTTTCTTT

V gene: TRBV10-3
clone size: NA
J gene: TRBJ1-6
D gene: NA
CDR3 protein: CAISTEGSSPLHF
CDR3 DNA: TGTGCCATCAGCACGGAAGGTTCGTCACCCCTCCACTTT

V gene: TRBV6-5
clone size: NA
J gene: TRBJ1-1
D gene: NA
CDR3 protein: CASSYSTVGREAFF
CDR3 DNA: TGTGCCAGCAGTTACTCGACGGTTGGGAGGGAAGCTTTCTTT

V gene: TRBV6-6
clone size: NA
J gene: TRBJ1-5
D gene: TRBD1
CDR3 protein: CASTQTGGWGNQPQHF
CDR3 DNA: TGTGCCAGCACCCAAACAGGGGGCTGGGGCAATCAGCCCCAGCATTTT

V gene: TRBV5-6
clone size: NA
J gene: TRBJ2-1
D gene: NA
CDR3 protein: CASSWYRVGGSAEQFF
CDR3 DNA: TGTGCCAGCAGCTGGTACAGGGTGGGCGGGAGTGCGGAGCAGTTCTTC

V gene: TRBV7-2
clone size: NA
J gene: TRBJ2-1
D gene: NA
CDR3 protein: CASSLDSSSYNEQFF
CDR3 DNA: TGTGCCAGCAGCTTGGACTCCAGCTCCTACAATGAGCAGTTCTTC

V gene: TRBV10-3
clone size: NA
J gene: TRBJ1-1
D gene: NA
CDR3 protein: CAISDTNTEAFF
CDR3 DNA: TGTGCCATCAGTGATACGAACACTGAAGCTTTCTTT

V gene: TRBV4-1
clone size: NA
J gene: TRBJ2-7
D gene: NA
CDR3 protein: CASSQGLAGPYEQYF
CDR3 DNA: TGCGCCAGCAGCCAAGGTCTGGCAGGGCCCTACGAGCAGTACTTC

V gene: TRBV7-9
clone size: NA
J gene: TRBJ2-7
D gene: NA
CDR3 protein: CASSLESYEQYF
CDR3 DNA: TGTGCCAGCAGCTTAGAGTCCTACGAGCAGTACTTC

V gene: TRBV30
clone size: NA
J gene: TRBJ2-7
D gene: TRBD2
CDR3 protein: CAWRAVTSSYEQYF
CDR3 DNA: TGTGCCTGGAGGGCCGTGACTAGCAGCTACGAGCAGTACTTC

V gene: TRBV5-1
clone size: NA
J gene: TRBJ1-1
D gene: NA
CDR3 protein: CASSLEALSSAEAFF
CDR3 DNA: TGCGCCAGCAGCTTGGAGGCACTGTCCAGCGCTGAAGCTTTCTTT

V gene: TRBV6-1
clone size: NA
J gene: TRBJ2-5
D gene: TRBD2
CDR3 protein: CASSENSGRVETQYF
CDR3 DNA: TGTGCCAGCAGTGAAAATAGCGGGAGGGTCGAGACCCAGTACTTC

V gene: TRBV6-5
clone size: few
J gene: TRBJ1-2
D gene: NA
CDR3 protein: CASGPQGNYGYTF
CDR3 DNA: TGTGCCAGCGGGCCCCAAGGCAACTATGGCTACACCTTC

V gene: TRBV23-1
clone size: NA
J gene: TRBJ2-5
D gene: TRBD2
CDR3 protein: CANPGLAGGPLRQETQYF
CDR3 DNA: TGCGCCAACCCGGGACTAGCGGGAGGCCCCCTTCGTCAAGAGACCCAGTACTTC

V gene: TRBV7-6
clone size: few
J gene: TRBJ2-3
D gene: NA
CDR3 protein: CASSSHVGTDTQYF
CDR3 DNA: TGTGCCAGCAGCTCCCATGTCGGTACAGATACGCAGTATTTT

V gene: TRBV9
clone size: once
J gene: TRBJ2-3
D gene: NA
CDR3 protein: CASSVLTDTQYF
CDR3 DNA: TGTGCCAGCAGCGTCCTCACAGATACGCAGTATTTT

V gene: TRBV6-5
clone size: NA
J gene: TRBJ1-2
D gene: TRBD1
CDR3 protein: CASSYDGTGRGGYTF
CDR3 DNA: TGTGCCAGCAGTTACGACGGGACAGGGCGAGGAGGCTACACCTTC

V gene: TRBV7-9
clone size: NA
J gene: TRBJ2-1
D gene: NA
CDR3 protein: CASSSSNEQFF
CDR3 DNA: TGTGCCAGCAGCTCTAGCAATGAGCAGTTCTTC

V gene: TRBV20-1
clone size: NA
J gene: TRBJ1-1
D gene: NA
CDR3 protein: CSASFPEAFF
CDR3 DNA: TGCAGTGCTAGTTTCCCTGAAGCTTTCTTT

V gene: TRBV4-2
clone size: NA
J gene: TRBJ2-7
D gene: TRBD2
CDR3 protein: CASSQVPVGTSGIYEQYF
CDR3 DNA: TGTGCCAGCAGCCAAGTGCCGGTGGGGACTAGCGGGATCTACGAGCAGTACTTC

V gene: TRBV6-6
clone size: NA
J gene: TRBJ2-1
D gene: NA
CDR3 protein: CASSYSRNNEQFF
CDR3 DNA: TGTGCCAGCAGTTATTCACGCAACAATGAGCAGTTCTTC

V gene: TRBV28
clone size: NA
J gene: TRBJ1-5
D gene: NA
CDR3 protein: CASSFPNLLGAGEIILQPQHF
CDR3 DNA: TGTGCCAGCAGTTTCCCCAATTTACTCGGGGCAGGTGAAATAATACTTCAGCCCCAGCATTTT